A selection of T cell receptor beta chains follows, all from one sample in a study of OX40 agonist ivuxolimab in advanced cancers. Clones were read by immunoSEQ multiplex PCR, and TCRdb kept only the in-frame ones, dropping some. The repertoire holds approximately 100,000 clones, with over 75% as singletons. Sample: CD4+ or CD8+ T cells sorted from blood, taken in a trial of the OX40 agonist ivuxolimab. The receptors come from an adult with an advanced solid tumor such as melanoma, head and neck, liver or kidney cancer. CDR3s include the opening cysteine and the closing phenylalanine or tryptophan. Fields, in order: D gene, V gene, J gene, clone size, CDR3 protein, CDR3 DNA. A D gene is named only where the DNA matches it firmly. Size is stated for part of the rows, as once, few or many counts, or as a class when the clone is expanded.

d_gene: TRBD1
v_gene: TRBV5-1
j_gene: TRBJ2-7
abundance: .
CDR3aa: CASSVTGGASYEQYF
CDR3nt: TGCGCCAGCAGCGTGACAGGGGGCGCTTCCTACGAGCAGTACTTC

d_gene: .
v_gene: TRBV21-1
j_gene: TRBJ2-1
abundance: .
CDR3aa: CASSKVPGEAHNEQFF
CDR3nt: TGTGCCAGCAGCAAAGTCCCGGGAGAGGCCCACAATGAGCAGTTCTTC

d_gene: TRBD2
v_gene: TRBV7-2
j_gene: TRBJ2-1
abundance: .
CDR3aa: CASSLGLAGFNEQFF
CDR3nt: TGTGCCAGCAGCTTAGGACTAGCGGGGTTCAATGAGCAGTTCTTC

d_gene: .
v_gene: TRBV6-1
j_gene: TRBJ2-1
abundance: few
CDR3aa: CASTQGGSYNEQFF
CDR3nt: TGTGCCAGTACACAGGGGGGGTCCTACAATGAGCAGTTCTTC

d_gene: TRBD2
v_gene: TRBV11-1
j_gene: TRBJ2-1
abundance: .
CDR3aa: CASSLLAGERNEQFF
CDR3nt: TGTGCCAGCAGCTTACTAGCGGGAGAGAGAAATGAGCAGTTCTTC

d_gene: TRBD1
v_gene: TRBV5-6
j_gene: TRBJ1-3
abundance: .
CDR3aa: CASSVMGQGAISGNTIYF
CDR3nt: TGTGCCAGCAGTGTTATGGGACAGGGGGCAATCTCTGGAAACACCATATATTTT

d_gene: TRBD2
v_gene: TRBV5-1
j_gene: TRBJ2-5
abundance: .
CDR3aa: CASSPDPGGETQYF
CDR3nt: TGCGCCAGCAGCCCCGACCCGGGAGGGGAGACCCAGTACTTC

d_gene: .
v_gene: TRBV9
j_gene: TRBJ1-2
abundance: .
CDR3aa: CASSVDLRMIYGYTF
CDR3nt: TGTGCCAGCAGCGTAGACCTCAGGATGATATATGGCTACACCTTC

d_gene: .
v_gene: TRBV2
j_gene: TRBJ2-3
abundance: .
CDR3aa: CASSGQGGDTQYF
CDR3nt: TGTGCCAGCAGTGGGCAGGGGGGAGATACGCAGTATTTT

d_gene: .
v_gene: TRBV6-1
j_gene: TRBJ1-1
abundance: once
CDR3aa: CASSTLNSGVEAFF
CDR3nt: TGTGCCAGCAGCACCCTTAACAGTGGAGTGGAAGCTTTCTTT

d_gene: .
v_gene: TRBV10-3
j_gene: TRBJ2-7
abundance: .
CDR3aa: CAISEPRDSYEQYF
CDR3nt: TGTGCCATCAGTGAACCGCGGGATTCCTACGAGCAGTACTTC

d_gene: .
v_gene: TRBV9
j_gene: TRBJ2-7
abundance: .
CDR3aa: CASSVGPSGEQYF
CDR3nt: TGTGCCAGCAGCGTAGGACCGAGCGGCGAGCAGTACTTC

d_gene: .
v_gene: TRBV15
j_gene: TRBJ1-2
abundance: .
CDR3aa: CATSRDSRRLGGYTF
CDR3nt: TGTGCCACCAGCAGAGATTCGAGGAGATTGGGGGGCTACACCTTC

d_gene: TRBD2
v_gene: TRBV2
j_gene: TRBJ2-7
abundance: .
CDR3aa: CASSSNLAGGRYEQYF
CDR3nt: TGTGCCAGCAGTTCCAATCTAGCGGGAGGAAGGTACGAGCAGTACTTC

d_gene: .
v_gene: TRBV7-6
j_gene: TRBJ2-1
abundance: .
CDR3aa: CASSLQRNNEQFF
CDR3nt: TGTGCCAGCAGCTTGCAACGGAACAATGAGCAGTTCTTC

d_gene: TRBD2
v_gene: TRBV4-3
j_gene: TRBJ2-3
abundance: .
CDR3aa: CASSQTSGARDTQYF
CDR3nt: TGCGCCAGCAGCCAGACTAGCGGGGCGAGAGATACGCAGTATTTT

d_gene: .
v_gene: TRBV7-9
j_gene: TRBJ1-4
abundance: .
CDR3aa: CASSSQAVNEKLFF
CDR3nt: TGTGCCAGCAGCTCGCAAGCTGTTAATGAAAAACTGTTTTTT

d_gene: TRBD2
v_gene: TRBV28
j_gene: TRBJ2-7
abundance: .
CDR3aa: CASTKLAGVSEQYF
CDR3nt: TGTGCCAGCACTAAACTAGCGGGAGTATCCGAGCAGTACTTC

d_gene: TRBD2
v_gene: TRBV19
j_gene: TRBJ2-7
abundance: .
CDR3aa: CASAKWGGSSYEQYF
CDR3nt: TGTGCCAGTGCGAAATGGGGGGGAAGCTCCTACGAGCAGTACTTC

d_gene: .
v_gene: TRBV28
j_gene: TRBJ2-5
abundance: .
CDR3aa: CASSLGGTANQETQYF
CDR3nt: TGTGCCAGCAGTTTAGGAGGGACAGCTAATCAAGAGACCCAGTACTTC

d_gene: TRBD1
v_gene: TRBV18
j_gene: TRBJ2-3
abundance: .
CDR3aa: CASSPGTGSTDTQYF
CDR3nt: TGTGCCAGCTCACCGGGGACAGGGAGCACAGATACGCAGTATTTT

d_gene: .
v_gene: TRBV4-2
j_gene: TRBJ1-5
abundance: once
CDR3aa: CASSQEVDRGIQHF
CDR3nt: TGTGCCAGCAGCCAAGAGGTGGACCGAGGAATTCAGCATTTT

d_gene: .
v_gene: TRBV10-1
j_gene: TRBJ2-1
abundance: few
CDR3aa: CASSEGPSSYNEQFF
CDR3nt: TGCGCCAGCAGTGAGGGGCCTAGCTCCTACAATGAGCAGTTCTTC

d_gene: TRBD2
v_gene: TRBV27
j_gene: TRBJ2-1
abundance: .
CDR3aa: CASSSLAGPYNEQFF
CDR3nt: TGTGCCAGCAGCAGTCTAGCGGGACCCTACAATGAGCAGTTCTTC

d_gene: TRBD1
v_gene: TRBV27
j_gene: TRBJ1-1
abundance: once
CDR3aa: CASSPRGLGTEAFF
CDR3nt: TGTGCCAGCAGTCCCAGGGGGCTGGGGACTGAAGCTTTCTTT

d_gene: .
v_gene: TRBV7-9
j_gene: TRBJ1-2
abundance: .
CDR3aa: CASSRDSNYGYTF
CDR3nt: TGTGCCAGCAGCCGTGACAGTAACTATGGCTACACCTTC

d_gene: .
v_gene: TRBV6-5
j_gene: TRBJ1-4
abundance: .
CDR3aa: CASGGSANEKLFF
CDR3nt: TGTGCCAGCGGGGGGTCGGCTAATGAAAAACTGTTTTTT

d_gene: .
v_gene: TRBV7-8
j_gene: TRBJ2-2
abundance: .
CDR3aa: CASSSQSTNTGELFF
CDR3nt: TGTGCCAGCAGCTCCCAAAGCACGAACACCGGGGAGCTGTTTTTT

d_gene: .
v_gene: TRBV21-1
j_gene: TRBJ2-7
abundance: .
CDR3aa: CASSKLGRDPSEQYF
CDR3nt: TGTGCCAGCAGCAAGCTAGGCAGGGATCCCTCCGAGCAGTACTTC

d_gene: .
v_gene: TRBV27
j_gene: TRBJ2-7
abundance: .
CDR3aa: CASSLKISLQGPYEQYF
CDR3nt: TGTGCCAGCAGTTTAAAAATCTCCCTCCAGGGGCCCTACGAGCAGTACTTC

d_gene: TRBD2
v_gene: TRBV18
j_gene: TRBJ2-1
abundance: .
CDR3aa: CASSPNLAANEQFF
CDR3nt: TGTGCCAGCTCACCTAACCTAGCGGCCAATGAGCAGTTCTTC

d_gene: TRBD1
v_gene: TRBV28
j_gene: TRBJ2-7
abundance: .
CDR3aa: CASSLSGTGGEQYF
CDR3nt: TGTGCCAGCAGTTTATCGGGGACAGGGGGCGAGCAGTACTTC

d_gene: .
v_gene: TRBV5-1
j_gene: TRBJ1-3
abundance: .
CDR3aa: CASSSSLGPSSGNTIYF
CDR3nt: TGCGCCAGCAGCTCTTCCTTGGGACCAAGCTCTGGAAACACCATATATTTT

d_gene: TRBD1
v_gene: TRBV28
j_gene: TRBJ1-1
abundance: .
CDR3aa: CASRGGQVWNTEAFF
CDR3nt: TGTGCCAGCAGGGGAGGACAGGTCTGGAACACTGAAGCTTTCTTT

d_gene: .
v_gene: TRBV28
j_gene: TRBJ2-7
abundance: .
CDR3aa: CASKDGYEQYF
CDR3nt: TGTGCCAGCAAGGATGGGTACGAGCAGTACTTC

d_gene: TRBD2
v_gene: TRBV28
j_gene: TRBJ2-7
abundance: few
CDR3aa: CASRNSGSSYEQYF
CDR3nt: TGTGCCAGCAGGAATAGCGGGAGCTCCTACGAGCAGTACTTC

d_gene: TRBD2
v_gene: TRBV9
j_gene: TRBJ2-1
abundance: .
CDR3aa: CASSTLAGGFYNEQFF
CDR3nt: TGTGCCAGCAGCACACTAGCGGGAGGATTTTACAATGAGCAGTTCTTC

d_gene: .
v_gene: TRBV4-3
j_gene: TRBJ1-5
abundance: .
CDR3aa: CASSQDWESGLQPQHF
CDR3nt: TGCGCCAGCAGCCAAGATTGGGAATCGGGCTTACAGCCCCAGCATTTT

d_gene: .
v_gene: TRBV9
j_gene: TRBJ2-6
abundance: .
CDR3aa: CASSPIEPSWAGANVLTF
CDR3nt: TGTGCCAGCAGCCCCATCGAACCATCGTGGGCTGGGGCCAACGTCCTGACTTTC

d_gene: TRBD2
v_gene: TRBV7-9
j_gene: TRBJ2-3
abundance: .
CDR3aa: CASSFGLAGTDTQYF
CDR3nt: TGTGCCAGCAGCTTCGGACTAGCGGGCACAGATACGCAGTATTTT

d_gene: TRBD1
v_gene: TRBV19
j_gene: TRBJ1-5
abundance: .
CDR3aa: CASKRDRTEPQHF
CDR3nt: TGTGCCAGTAAAAGGGACAGGACCGAGCCCCAGCATTTT

d_gene: .
v_gene: TRBV6-5
j_gene: TRBJ2-7
abundance: once
CDR3aa: CASSQGYGSYEQYF
CDR3nt: TGTGCCAGCAGCCAGGGGTATGGGTCCTACGAGCAGTACTTC

d_gene: .
v_gene: TRBV5-6
j_gene: TRBJ2-3
abundance: .
CDR3aa: CASSPRRASGTDTQYF
CDR3nt: TGTGCCAGCAGCCCCCGGCGGGCTAGCGGCACAGATACGCAGTATTTT

d_gene: .
v_gene: TRBV5-4
j_gene: TRBJ2-4
abundance: .
CDR3aa: CASSLDGGIAKNIQYF
CDR3nt: TGTGCCAGCAGCTTGGATGGGGGGATAGCCAAAAACATTCAGTACTTC

d_gene: .
v_gene: TRBV4-3
j_gene: TRBJ2-1
abundance: .
CDR3aa: CASSQGPLPGKRNEQFF
CDR3nt: TGCGCCAGCAGCCAAGGACCGCTCCCGGGGAAACGAAATGAGCAGTTCTTC

d_gene: .
v_gene: TRBV4-3
j_gene: TRBJ2-7
abundance: .
CDR3aa: CASSQGWSSYEQYF
CDR3nt: TGCGCCAGCAGCCAAGGGTGGAGCTCCTACGAGCAGTACTTC

d_gene: .
v_gene: TRBV9
j_gene: TRBJ2-3
abundance: .
CDR3aa: CASRPPGVPADTQYF
CDR3nt: TGTGCCAGCAGGCCCCCCGGGGTTCCGGCAGATACGCAGTATTTT

d_gene: .
v_gene: TRBV18
j_gene: TRBJ2-2
abundance: .
CDR3aa: CASSVTNTGELFF
CDR3nt: TGTGCCAGCTCCGTTACGAACACCGGGGAGCTGTTTTTT

d_gene: .
v_gene: TRBV19
j_gene: TRBJ1-1
abundance: once
CDR3aa: CASIGTANTEAFF
CDR3nt: TGTGCCAGTATTGGGACGGCGAACACTGAAGCTTTCTTT

d_gene: .
v_gene: TRBV6-6
j_gene: TRBJ2-6
abundance: .
CDR3aa: CASRPDSGANVLTF
CDR3nt: TGTGCCAGCAGACCGGACTCTGGGGCCAACGTCCTGACTTTC

d_gene: TRBD2
v_gene: TRBV6-1
j_gene: TRBJ2-1
abundance: .
CDR3aa: CAIRAGGRNEQFF
CDR3nt: TGTGCCATCAGAGCGGGAGGGCGAAATGAGCAGTTCTTC

d_gene: .
v_gene: TRBV2
j_gene: TRBJ2-7
abundance: .
CDR3aa: CASRVYWGGQSYEQYF
CDR3nt: TGTGCCAGCAGAGTATACTGGGGTGGACAGTCCTACGAGCAGTACTTC

d_gene: .
v_gene: TRBV7-3
j_gene: TRBJ2-1
abundance: .
CDR3aa: CASSLGSNYNEQFF
CDR3nt: TGTGCCAGCAGCCTAGGCAGCAACTACAATGAGCAGTTCTTC

d_gene: TRBD2
v_gene: TRBV7-9
j_gene: TRBJ2-3
abundance: .
CDR3aa: CASSLGYLGAGGPTDTQYF
CDR3nt: TGTGCCAGCAGCTTAGGTTATCTGGGGGCGGGAGGGCCCACAGATACGCAGTATTTT

d_gene: .
v_gene: TRBV4-3
j_gene: TRBJ2-1
abundance: once
CDR3aa: CASSQDLATYNEQFF
CDR3nt: TGCGCCAGCAGCCAAGATCTAGCGACGTACAATGAGCAGTTCTTC

d_gene: TRBD1
v_gene: TRBV5-6
j_gene: TRBJ2-5
abundance: .
CDR3aa: CASSWGTGLETQYF
CDR3nt: TGTGCCAGCAGCTGGGGGACAGGTCTCGAGACCCAGTACTTC

d_gene: TRBD2
v_gene: TRBV9
j_gene: TRBJ2-7
abundance: .
CDR3aa: CASSVDPGGPSNEQYF
CDR3nt: TGTGCCAGCAGCGTAGATCCGGGAGGGCCGTCTAACGAGCAGTACTTC